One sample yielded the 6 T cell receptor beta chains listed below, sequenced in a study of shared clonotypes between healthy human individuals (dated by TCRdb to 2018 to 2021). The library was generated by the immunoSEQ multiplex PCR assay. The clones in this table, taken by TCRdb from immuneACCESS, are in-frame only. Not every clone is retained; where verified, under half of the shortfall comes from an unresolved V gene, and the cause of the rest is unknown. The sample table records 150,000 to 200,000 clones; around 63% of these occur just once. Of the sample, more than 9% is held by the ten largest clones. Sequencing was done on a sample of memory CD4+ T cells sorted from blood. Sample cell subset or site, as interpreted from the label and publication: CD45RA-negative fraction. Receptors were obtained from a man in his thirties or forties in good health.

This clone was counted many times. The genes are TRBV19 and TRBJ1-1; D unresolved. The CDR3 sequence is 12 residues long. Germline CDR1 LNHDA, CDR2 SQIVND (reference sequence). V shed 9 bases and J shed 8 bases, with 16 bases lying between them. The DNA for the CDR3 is TGTGCCAGCAATTACCATCGCCAAGAAGCTTTCTTT. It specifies CASNYHRQEAFF.

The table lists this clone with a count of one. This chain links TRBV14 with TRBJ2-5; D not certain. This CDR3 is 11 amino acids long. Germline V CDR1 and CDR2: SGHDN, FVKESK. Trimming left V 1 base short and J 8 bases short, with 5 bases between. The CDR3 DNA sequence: TGTGCCAGCAGCCAAGTGACCACCCAGTACTTC. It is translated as CASSQVTTQYF.

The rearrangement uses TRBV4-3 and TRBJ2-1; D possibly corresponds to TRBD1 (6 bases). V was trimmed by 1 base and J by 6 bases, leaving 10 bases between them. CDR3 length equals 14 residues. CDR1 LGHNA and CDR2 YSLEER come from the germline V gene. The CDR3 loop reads CASSQATGINEQFF. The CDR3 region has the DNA TGCGCCAGCAGCCAAGCAACAGGGATCAATGAGCAGTTCTTC.

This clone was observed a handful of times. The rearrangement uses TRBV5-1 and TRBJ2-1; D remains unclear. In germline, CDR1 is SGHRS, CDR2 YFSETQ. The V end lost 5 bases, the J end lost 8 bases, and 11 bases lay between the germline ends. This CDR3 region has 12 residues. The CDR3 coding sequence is TGCGCCAGCAGTAGAGATGGGGATGAGCAGTTCTTC. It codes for CASSRDGDEQFF.

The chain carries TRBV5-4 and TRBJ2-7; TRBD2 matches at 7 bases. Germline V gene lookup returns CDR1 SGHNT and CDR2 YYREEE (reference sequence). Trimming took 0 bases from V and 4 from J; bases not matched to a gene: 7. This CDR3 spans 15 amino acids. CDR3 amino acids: CASSLGVAGLYEQYF. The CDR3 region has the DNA TGTGCCAGCAGCTTGGGAGTAGCGGGCCTATACGAGCAGTACTTC.

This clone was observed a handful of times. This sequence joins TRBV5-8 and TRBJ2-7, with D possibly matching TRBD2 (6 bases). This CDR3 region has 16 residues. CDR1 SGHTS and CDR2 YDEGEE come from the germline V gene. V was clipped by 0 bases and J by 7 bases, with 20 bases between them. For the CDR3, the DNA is TGTGCCAGCAGCTTGGGACTAGGGATCCACCCAGCAGAGCAGTACTTC. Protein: CASSLGLGIHPAEQYF.